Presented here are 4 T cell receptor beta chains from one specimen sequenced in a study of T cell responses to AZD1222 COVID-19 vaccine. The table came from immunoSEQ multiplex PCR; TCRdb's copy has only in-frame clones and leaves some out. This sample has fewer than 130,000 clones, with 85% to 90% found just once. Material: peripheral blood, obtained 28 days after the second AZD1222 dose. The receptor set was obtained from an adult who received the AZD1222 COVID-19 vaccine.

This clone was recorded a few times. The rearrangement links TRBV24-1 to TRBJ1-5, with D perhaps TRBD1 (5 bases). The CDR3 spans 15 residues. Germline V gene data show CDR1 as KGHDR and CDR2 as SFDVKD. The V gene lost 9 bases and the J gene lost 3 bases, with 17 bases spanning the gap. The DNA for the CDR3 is TGTGCCACCTCCCCGGCAGGGAGTCCCAATCAGCCCCAGCATTTT. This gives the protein CATSPAGSPNQPQHF.

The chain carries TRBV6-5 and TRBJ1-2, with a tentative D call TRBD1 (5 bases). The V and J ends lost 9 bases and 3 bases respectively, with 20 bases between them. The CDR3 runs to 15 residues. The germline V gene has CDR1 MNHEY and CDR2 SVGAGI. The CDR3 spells CASRLDSPLHYGYTF. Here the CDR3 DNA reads TGTGCCAGTCGACTTGACAGTCCGCTCCACTATGGCTACACCTTC.

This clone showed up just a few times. The CDR3 DNA follows: TGTGCCAGCAGCCGGACTAGGGATACGCAGTATTTT. Its protein product is CASSRTRDTQYF. This sequence joins TRBV5-4 and TRBJ2-3, with 7 bases lining up with TRBD2. With V trimmed by 4 bases and J by 6 bases, 2 bases remained unmatched. This CDR3 is built from 12 residues. Per germline, CDR1 SGHNT and CDR2 YYREEE (reference sequence).

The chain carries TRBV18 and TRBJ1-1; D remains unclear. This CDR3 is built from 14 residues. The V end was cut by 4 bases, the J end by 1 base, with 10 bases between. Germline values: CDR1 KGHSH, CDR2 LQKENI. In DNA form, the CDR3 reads TGTGCCAGCTCACGAGTCGGAAAGAACACTGAAGCTTTCTTT. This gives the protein CASSRVGKNTEAFF.